This T cell receptor beta chain came from a study of radiation and T cells in renal cell carcinoma. TCRdb's copy holds only in-frame clones and misses some; the assay was immunoSEQ multiplex PCR. The table shows some 43,000 clones, with 65% to 85% occurring only once. Time point reported: blood 4 weeks post-SBRT, at nephrectomy. As to treatment: 15 Gy SBRT to primary tumor, nephrectomy 4 weeks later. Nephrectomy followed 15 Gy stereotactic body radiation by 4 weeks. Source: blood, taken from a patient whose treatment included radiotherapy and nephrectomy. The source is an older woman with renal cell carcinoma.

The chain's CDR3 is CASSPQRTMEGNTIYF. The CDR3 DNA sequence: TGTGCCAGCAGCCCCCAGAGGACCATGGAAGGAAACACCATATATTTT. The rearrangement joins TRBV7-9 to TRBJ1-3; no definite D call. Germline CDR1 is SEHNR and CDR2 is FQNEAQ (reference sequence). The CDR3 contains 16 residues. Trimming shortened V by 5 bases and J by 4 bases, and 18 bases separated the two germline ends.